One sample yielded the 27 T cell receptor beta chains listed below, sequenced in a study of shared clonotypes between healthy human individuals. Assay: immunoSEQ multiplex PCR; the TCRdb copy retains only in-frame clones and omits some. The sample includes millions of clones, 85% to 95% of them seen just once. The sample comprised naive CD4+ T cells sorted from blood. As to subset: CD45RA+ positively selected. Receptors originate from a man aged 18 to 29 in good health.

Notes on this clone: Different DNA sequences within this sample yield the same CDR3. The chain links TRBV30 to TRBJ1-1, with 7 nucleotides matching TRBD1. Trimming cost V 3 bases and J 5 bases; bases outside gene matches: 3. The CDR3 contains 12 residues. Germline-derived CDR1 and CDR2 are GTSNPN and SVGIG (reference sequence). CDR3 region: CAWSDRETEAFF. CDR3 sequence (DNA): TGTGCCTGGAGCGACAGGGAGACTGAAGCTTTCTTT.

This sequence joins TRBV5-6 and TRBJ2-4; D ambiguous. The CDR3 spans 13 residues. The germline V gene encodes CDR1 SGHDT and CDR2 YYEEEE. V lost 2 bases to trimming and J lost 8 bases, with 11 bases between them. DNA of the CDR3: TGTGCCAGCAGCTTCATAGACCCATACATTCAGTACTTC. Amino acids: CASSFIDPYIQYF.

The chain uses TRBV7-9 and TRBJ2-7; the D gene is possibly TRBD2 (5 bases). V gave up 0 bases and J gave up 6 bases, with 12 bases separating them. This CDR3 contains 14 residues. In germline, CDR1 is SEHNR, CDR2 FQNEAQ (reference sequence). The CDR3 DNA reads TGTGCCAGCAGCTTAGCACTAGTCTCTGGCGAGCAGTACTTC. Protein product: CASSLALVSGEQYF.

This chain uses TRBV27 with TRBJ2-7; unclear D gene. The germline V and J ends were trimmed by 4 bases and 2 bases, with 18 bases remaining between them. CDR3 length equals 16 residues. CDR1 is MNHEY, CDR2 SMNVEV, per germline (reference sequence). This chain's CDR3 is CASSYGPYVRTYEQYF. The CDR3 nucleotides read TGTGCCAGCAGTTACGGCCCCTATGTCCGCACCTACGAGCAGTACTTC.

This clone has only one observation. This chain uses TRBV21-1 with TRBJ1-6; the table calls TRBD1, which could not be checked here. TRBV21-1 is reported as a pseudogene. The CDR3 has 17 residues. The CDR3 is CASATGVQWLGNSPLHF. In nucleotides, the CDR3 is TGTGCCAGCGCGACAGGGGTTCAGTGGTTGGGAAATTCACCCCTCCACTTT.

The chain uses TRBV27 and TRBJ1-6; TRBD1 might be the D (5 bases). Trimming left V 5 bases short and J 6 bases short, with 8 bases between. The CDR3 spans 13 residues. The V gene's germline CDR1 is MNHEY and CDR2 SMNVEV (reference sequence). The DNA for the CDR3 is TGTGCCAGCAGTCAACAGGTTAATTCACCCCTCCACTTT. This translates into CASSQQVNSPLHF.

This chain connects TRBV6-5 to TRBJ2-7, with TRBD2 as a possible D gene (7 bases). V lost 6 bases to trimming and J lost 5 bases, with 20 bases between them. The CDR3 sequence is 15 residues long. Germline loops: CDR1 MNHEY, CDR2 SVGAGI. CDR3 sequence reads: CASSPRGRAFHEQYF. CDR3 in DNA: TGTGCCAGCAGCCCTAGGGGGAGGGCCTTCCACGAGCAGTACTTC.

The chain's CDR3 is CASTLGQANEKLFF. The CDR3 bases are TGCGCCAGCACTCTGGGGCAGGCGAATGAAAAACTGTTTTTT. The rearrangement joins TRBV5-1 to TRBJ1-4; D perhaps matches TRBD1 (5 bases). Germline CDR1 is SGHRS and CDR2 is YFSETQ. Trimming cost V 6 bases and J 5 bases, with 14 bases left between them. The CDR3 contains 14 residues.

V gene TRBV5-1 combines with J gene TRBJ2-3, with D tentatively TRBD2 (5 bases). CDR3 length: 14 amino acids. Germline V gives CDR1 SGHRS, CDR2 YFSETQ. V was pared by 5 bases and J by 3 bases, with 13 bases between. CDR3 amino acids: CASRAGLATDTQYF. The CDR3 bases are TGCGCCAGCAGGGCTGGACTCGCAACAGATACGCAGTATTTT.

A remark on this clone: A junction boundary mismatches the germline segment, possibly from a read error. The gene calls are TRBV27 and TRBJ2-7, with a weak D call TRBD2 (5 bases). The CDR3 runs to 17 residues. Germline V gene data show CDR1 as MNHEY and CDR2 as SMNVEV (reference sequence). The DNA of the CDR3 is TGTGCCAGCAGCCGGGCTTCTGACACAACCGGGAATCGGGATTTGAACTTC. Encoded protein: CASSRASDTTGNRDLNF.

The rearrangement uses TRBV11-3 and TRBJ2-1; D is undetermined. Germline CDR1 reads SGHNT; CDR2 reads YENEEA. The V and J ends lost 3 bases and 5 bases respectively, with 5 bases between them. The CDR3 length is 12 residues. CDR3 amino acids: CASSFWDNEQFF. In nucleotides, the CDR3 is TGTGCCAGCAGCTTCTGGGACAATGAGCAGTTCTTC.

The genes are TRBV7-8 and TRBJ2-1; 10 bases agree with TRBD2. In germline, CDR1 is SGHVS, CDR2 FQNEAQ. V was clipped by 4 bases and J by 8 bases; unmatched bases: 8. The CDR3 loop spans 15 amino acids. The chain's CDR3 is CASSYWGLAIYEQFF. Written as DNA, the CDR3 is TGTGCCAGCAGCTATTGGGGACTAGCGATCTATGAGCAGTTCTTC.

V gene TRBV10-1 combines with J gene TRBJ2-3, with TRBD2 identical over 7 bases. This CDR3 region has 16 residues. CDR1 and CDR2 (germline): WNHNN, SYGVQD (reference sequence). Unmatched junction bases numbered 8, after V lost 2 bases and J lost 3 bases. The CDR3 bases are TGCGCCAGCAGTGAGGGGCAGCGGGGTAGAACAGATACGCAGTATTTT. This encodes CASSEGQRGRTDTQYF.

This clone came up once. The CDR3 sequence is CSALTSQEQYF. In nucleotides, the CDR3 is TGCAGTGCCCTGACATCCCAGGAGCAGTACTTC. V gene TRBV20-1 combines with J gene TRBJ2-7; D uncertain. This CDR3 is built from 11 residues. The V gene lost 6 bases and the J gene lost 7 bases, with 13 bases spanning the gap. Germline lookup yields CDR1 DFQATT and CDR2 SNEGSKA (reference sequence).

The chain carries TRBV18 and TRBJ2-3; 10 bases agree with TRBD1. CDR1 and CDR2 from the germline V gene are KGHSH and LQKENI. V shed 3 bases, J shed 6 bases, and the junction held 3 bases outside the gene matches. The CDR3 covers 14 residues. The CDR3 sequence is CASSPGTGVDTQYF. In nucleotides, the CDR3 is TGTGCCAGCTCACCCGGGACAGGGGTCGATACGCAGTATTTT.

The chain carries TRBV30 and TRBJ2-2; D unclear. Germline CDR1 GTSNPN, CDR2 SVGIG (reference sequence). The CDR3 length is 15 residues. Trimming left V 2 bases short and J 2 bases short, with 12 bases between. The CDR3 region is CAWSMNLLNTGELFF. The CDR3 DNA reads as TGTGCCTGGAGTATGAATCTCTTAAACACCGGGGAGCTGTTTTTT. The variable domain in full, completed from reference TRBV30 and TRBJ2-2, reads SQTIHQWPATLVQPVGSPLSLECTVEGTSNPNLYWYRQAAGRGLQLLFYSVGIGQISSEVPQNLSASRPQDRQFILSSKKLLLSDSGFYLCAWSMNLLNTGELFFGEGSRLTVL.

The chain combines TRBV28 with TRBJ2-2; TRBD2 aligns across 9 bases. CDR1 is MDHEN, CDR2 SYDVKM, per germline. The ends lost 6 bases at V and 6 bases at J; junction bases unmatched: 5. This CDR3 spans 14 amino acids. Here the CDR3 reads CASREGLAPGELFF. CDR3 sequence (DNA): TGTGCCAGCAGGGAGGGACTAGCCCCCGGGGAGCTGTTTTTT.

CDR3 in DNA: TGTGCCAGCAGCCCCGGACAGACTCTCTATGGCTACACCTTC. Its translation is CASSPGQTLYGYTF. This chain connects TRBV6-1 to TRBJ1-2, with D perhaps TRBD1 (6 bases). The V and J ends lost 6 bases and 4 bases respectively, with 15 bases between them. The germline gives CDR1 MNHNS, CDR2 SASEGT. The CDR3 covers 14 residues.

The chain recombines TRBV18 with TRBJ2-7; 7 nucleotides agree with TRBD1. V was pared by 5 bases and J by 4 bases, with 5 bases of the junction left unmatched. The CDR3 is 13 amino acids. Germline-derived CDR1 and CDR2 are KGHSH and LQKENI. CDR3 protein: CASSVDRTYEQYF. The CDR3 DNA reads TGTGCCAGCTCAGTGGACAGGACTTACGAGCAGTACTTC.

The chain uses TRBV5-1 and TRBJ2-3, with D possibly matching TRBD2 (7 bases). Trimming pared 2 bases from V and 1 base from J, leaving 14 bases between. The CDR3 runs 16 residues. Germline values: CDR1 SGHRS, CDR2 YFSETQ. CDR3 residues: CASSFRGGGGTDTQYF. The CDR3 DNA is TGCGCCAGCAGCTTCCGTGGCGGGGGCGGCACAGATACGCAGTATTTT. The full variable domain, completed using reference TRBV5-1 and TRBJ2-3, is KAGVTQTPRYLIKTRGQQVTLSCSPISGHRSVSWYQQTPGQGLQFLFEYFSETQRNKGNFPGRFSGRQFSNSRSEMNVSTLELGDSALYLCASSFRGGGGTDTQYFGPGTRLTVL.

Remarks on this clone: Other DNA sequences from this sample encode an identical CDR3 as well. This CDR3 reads CASSVGASGGTDTQYF. CDR3 bases: TGTGCCAGCAGCGTAGGGGCTAGCGGGGGAACAGATACGCAGTATTTT. The V gene is TRBV9, the J gene TRBJ2-3, with 10 bases aligning to TRBD2. This CDR3 region has 16 residues. Germline V lookup: CDR1 SGDLS, CDR2 YYNGEE. J lost 3 bases, V lost 0 bases, and 4 bases had no gene match.

The V call is TRBV6-5, the J call TRBJ1-2; D remains ambiguous. V lost 7 bases to trimming and J lost 2 bases, with 14 bases between them. CDR1 MNHEY and CDR2 SVGAGI come from the germline V gene. CDR3 length equals 14 residues. CDR3 coding DNA: TGTGCCAGCACTCCGGACGAAGGAAACTATGGCTACACCTTC. It specifies CASTPDEGNYGYTF.

In this sample, this clone turned up once. The sample contains more than one DNA sequence encoding this CDR3. V is TRBV6-5 and J is TRBJ2-7, with 7 bases that match TRBD1. V was clipped by 0 bases and J by 0 bases; unmatched bases: 5. Germline assignment: CDR1 MNHEY and CDR2 SVGAGI. The CDR3 has 16 amino acids. The CDR3 spells CASSYSLAGGSYEQYF. As DNA, the CDR3 is TGTGCCAGCAGTTACTCGTTGGCAGGGGGCTCCTACGAGCAGTACTTC.

Only one count was recorded for this clone. V gene TRBV28 combines with J gene TRBJ2-7, with 10 bases aligning to TRBD1. The CDR3 contains 16 residues. Germline V lookup: CDR1 MDHEN, CDR2 SYDVKM. V was clipped by 5 bases and J by 6 bases; unmatched bases: 13. CDR3 sequence (DNA): TGTGCCAGCAGTCTCCGACAGGGGGCACTCCCTAGCGAGCAGTACTTC. Its protein is CASSLRQGALPSEQYF.

This clone was counted at least ten times. The CDR3, as DNA: TGTGCCAGCAGCTTAGGGGGGTGGTCCCCCCTCCACTTT. It specifies CASSLGGWSPLHF. This rearrangement joins TRBV7-2 to TRBJ1-6, with D perhaps matching TRBD1 (5 bases). CDR3 length: 13 amino acids. V lost 1 base and J lost 13, with 11 bases in between. CDR1 SGHTA and CDR2 FQGNSA come from the germline V gene.

This sequence joins TRBV4-1 and TRBJ2-1; 10 bases match TRBD2. Germline V gene data show CDR1 as MGHRA and CDR2 as YSYEKL. The trim removed 0 bases at V and 3 bases at J, leaving 8 bases unmatched. CDR3 length: 18 residues. As DNA, the CDR3 is TGCGCCAGCAGCCAAGATCCAAGCGGGGGGGTTAGCTACAATGAGCAGTTCTTC. Protein: CASSQDPSGGVSYNEQFF.

This chain connects TRBV7-3 to TRBJ1-2; D is ambiguous. The V and J ends lost 5 bases and 1 base respectively, with 8 bases between them. The CDR3 extends over 13 amino acids. Germline CDR1 SGHTA, CDR2 FQGTGA. CDR3 nucleotides: TGTGCCAGCAGCCCCCGCGTTAACTATGGCTACACCTTC. Translated: CASSPRVNYGYTF.